The next 23 T cell receptor beta chains were all read from a single sample in a study of cytomegalovirus exposure and HLA in healthy donors. Sequencing was performed with immunoSEQ multiplex PCR; in TCRdb, only in-frame clones are kept and a portion is missing. Of about 180,000 clones listed, around 87% are singletons. Sequencing used PBMCs. These receptors were taken from a woman in her twenties or thirties in good health and CMV-seronegative.

The chain recombines TRBV5-4 with TRBJ1-4; D ambiguous. Per the germline V gene, CDR1 is SGHNT and CDR2 is YYREEE (reference sequence). Deletions cut 0 bases from V and 4 bases from J, with 16 bases between. The CDR3 totals 17 residues. CDR3 region: CASSLGGRVGSNEKLFF. The CDR3 DNA follows: TGTGCCAGCAGCTTGGGGGGAAGAGTGGGGAGTAATGAAAAACTGTTTTTT.

This rearrangement joins TRBV6-6 to TRBJ1-1; possible D gene TRBD1, 5 bases. In germline, CDR1 is MNHNY, CDR2 SVGAGI (reference sequence). The CDR3 has 13 residues. Trimming cost V 6 bases and J 2 bases, with 10 bases left between them. CDR3 sequence reads: CASSRDRNTEAFF. The CDR3 nucleotides are TGTGCCAGCAGCCGCGACAGAAACACTGAAGCTTTCTTT.

J is TRBJ2-6 and V is TRBV30; D may be TRBD2 (5 bases). CDR3 length equals 18 residues. Trimming took off 0 bases at V and 1 base at J, with 16 bases between the two ends. CDR1 is GTSNPN, CDR2 SVGIG, per germline (reference sequence). DNA of the CDR3: TGTGCCTGGAGTGTCACTAGAGCCTCTTGGTCTGGGGCCAACGTCCTGACTTTC. Protein sequence: CAWSVTRASWSGANVLTF.

This clone was picked up a small number of times. V gene TRBV9 combines with J gene TRBJ2-1, with D perhaps TRBD2 (6 bases). Germline V gene sequence: CDR1 SGDLS, CDR2 YYNGEE. There are 16 residues in the CDR3. Between the trimmed V and J ends, which lost 0 bases and 5 bases, there was a span of 15 bases. The CDR3 region is CASSVGIGDSDNEQFF. The CDR3 bases are TGTGCCAGCAGCGTAGGGATAGGGGACTCGGACAATGAGCAGTTCTTC. Combining the CDR3 with reference TRBV9 and TRBJ2-1 gives the whole variable domain DSGVTQTPKHLITATGQRVTLRCSPRSGDLSVYWYQQSLDQGLQFLIQYYNGEERAKGNILERFSAQQFPDLHSELNLSSLELGDSALYFCASSVGIGDSDNEQFFGPGTRLTVL.

The chain carries TRBV5-1 and TRBJ2-5, with 10 bases matching TRBD1. The trim removed 3 bases at V and 5 bases at J, leaving 7 bases unmatched. This CDR3 spans 15 amino acids. Germline-derived CDR1 and CDR2 are SGHRS and YFSETQ. The CDR3: CASSSTTGGYETQYF. CDR3 sequence (DNA): TGCGCCAGCAGCTCTACGACAGGGGGCTATGAGACCCAGTACTTC.

The J gene is TRBJ1-6, the V gene TRBV5-4; TRBD1 agrees at 8 bases. The CDR3 length is 15 residues. Germline assignment: CDR1 SGHNT and CDR2 YYREEE (reference sequence). V was pared by 3 bases and J by 7 bases, with 6 bases of the junction left unmatched. CDR3 region: CASSSGQATNSPLHF. The CDR3 DNA sequence: TGTGCCAGCAGCTCGGGACAGGCTACAAATTCACCCCTCCACTTT.

The V call is TRBV4-2, the J call TRBJ1-1, with 10 nucleotides matching TRBD1. There are 17 residues in the CDR3. Germline CDR1 is LGHNA and CDR2 is YNFKEQ. V trimming: 4 bases; J trimming: 1 base; junction bases outside the gene matches: 9. CDR3: CASSPPWTGGGNTEAFF. In nucleotides, the CDR3 is TGTGCCAGCAGCCCGCCTTGGACAGGGGGTGGGAACACTGAAGCTTTCTTT.

This clone came up once. The chain links TRBV6-1 to TRBJ2-1, with D perhaps matching TRBD1 (5 bases). The germline V and J ends were trimmed by 6 bases and 4 bases, with 7 bases remaining between them. Germline V gene sequence: CDR1 MNHNS, CDR2 SASEGT. This CDR3 has 12 residues. CDR3 bases: TGTGCCAGCAGCAACAGGTACAATGAGCAGTTCTTC. Translated, it gives CASSNRYNEQFF.

This chain joins TRBV6-5 and TRBJ2-2, with D possibly matching TRBD1 (6 bases). Germline-derived CDR1 and CDR2 are MNHEY and SVGAGI. Trimming removed 0 bases from V and 8 bases from J, with 13 bases in between. This CDR3 is built from 15 residues. The CDR3 sequence: CASSYSSRGAGELFF. The CDR3, as DNA: TGTGCCAGCAGTTACTCGAGCAGGGGCGCAGGGGAGCTGTTTTTT.

V gene TRBV14 combines with J gene TRBJ1-3, with unresolved D. The germline V gene has CDR1 SGHDN and CDR2 FVKESK. With 4 bases removed from V and 5 bases from J, the gap between germline ends came to 9 bases. The CDR3 has 13 amino acids. CDR3 in amino acids: CASSPSGRNTIYF. The DNA for the CDR3 is TGTGCCAGCAGCCCGTCCGGGAGAAACACCATATATTTT.

V usage is TRBV5-4 and J usage is TRBJ1-2, with a possible D match to TRBD1 (5 bases). Germline loops: CDR1 SGHNT, CDR2 YYREEE (reference sequence). This CDR3 has 15 residues. V lost 0 bases to trimming and J lost 1 base, with 10 bases between them. CDR3 region: CASSLEAGVNYGYTF. The CDR3 DNA reads as TGTGCCAGCAGCTTGGAGGCGGGGGTTAACTATGGCTACACCTTC.

J is TRBJ2-1 and V is TRBV7-8; D ambiguous. The CDR3 is made up of 15 amino acids. Germline assignment: CDR1 SGHVS and CDR2 FQNEAQ. V was clipped by 5 bases and J by 0 bases, with 11 bases between them. The CDR3 loop is CASSRDRGSYNEQFF. The CDR3, as DNA: TGTGCCAGCAGCCGAGACCGCGGCTCCTACAATGAGCAGTTCTTC.

The genes are TRBV5-1 and TRBJ1-4; 10 positions agree with TRBD1. V lost 5 bases and J lost 5; bases outside the gene matches: 3. The CDR3 runs 14 residues. Per the germline V gene, CDR1 is SGHRS and CDR2 is YFSETQ. As DNA, the CDR3 is TGCGCCAGCAGGATGACAGGGGGCAATGAAAAACTGTTTTTT. Its protein product is CASRMTGGNEKLFF.

The chain carries TRBV4-1 and TRBJ1-2; D is perhaps TRBD1 (6 bases). Germline lookup yields CDR1 MGHRA and CDR2 YSYEKL. V gave up 0 bases and J gave up 1 base, with 12 bases separating them. The CDR3 has 16 residues. The CDR3, as DNA: TGCGCCAGCAGCCAAGAGGCAGGGGAAATTAACTATGGCTACACCTTC. As protein: CASSQEAGEINYGYTF.

The chain employs TRBV9 and TRBJ2-7; D call uncertain. The CDR3 runs to 12 residues. CDR1 and CDR2 (germline): SGDLS, YYNGEE. V gave up 6 bases and J gave up 6 bases, with 13 bases separating them. The CDR3 protein is CASTRGAVEQYF. The CDR3 coding sequence is TGTGCCAGCACTCGAGGTGCAGTCGAGCAGTACTTC.

The chain recombines TRBV13 with TRBJ1-2, with 7 positions matching TRBD1. Germline CDR1 is PRHDT and CDR2 is FYEKMQ (reference sequence). The V and J ends lost 2 bases and 1 base, in that order; junction bases with no gene match: 7. The CDR3 contains 16 residues. The CDR3 bases are TGTGCCAGCAGCTTATGGGACAGAGTTAGTAACTATGGCTACACCTTC. It yields the protein CASSLWDRVSNYGYTF.

The rearrangement links TRBV2 to TRBJ2-7, with D possibly matching TRBD1 (6 bases). The CDR3 covers 15 residues. Germline V gene sequence: CDR1 SNHLY, CDR2 FYNNEI. V lost 2 bases, J lost 6 bases, and 17 bases lay in between. The chain's CDR3 is CASSETGGPRSEQYF. The CDR3 nucleotides are TGTGCCAGCAGTGAAACTGGGGGCCCAAGGTCCGAGCAGTACTTC.

CDR3 bases: TGTGCCAGCAGTTACGGGGGACAGGGGAGGGCCGGGGAGCTGTTTTTT. Translating gives CASSYGGQGRAGELFF. The genes are TRBV6-5 and TRBJ2-2; 10 bases match TRBD1. Germline CDR1 is MNHEY and CDR2 is SVGAGI. This CDR3 contains 16 residues. The V and J ends lost 2 bases and 6 bases, in that order; junction bases with no gene match: 6.

The V and J genes are TRBV19 and TRBJ1-1; the D is unclear. The CDR3 totals 12 residues. Trimming removed 8 bases from V and 1 base from J, with 8 bases in between. CDR1 is LNHDA and CDR2 is SQIVND in the germline V gene (reference sequence). The CDR3 DNA follows: TGTGCCAGTTTGCTAGGGAACACTGAAGCTTTCTTT. The encoded protein is CASLLGNTEAFF.

The chain carries TRBV6-6 and TRBJ1-5, with 7 bases identical to TRBD1. CDR3 size: 15 residues. The germline V gene has CDR1 MNHNY and CDR2 SVGAGI (reference sequence). Trimming at V came to 6 bases and at J to 0 bases, leaving 5 bases not matched to a gene. CDR3 in DNA: TGTGCCAGCAGCTGGGGACAGAATAGCAATCAGCCCCAGCATTTT. It is translated as CASSWGQNSNQPQHF.

This clone was detected once. The rearrangement uses TRBV6-1 and TRBJ1-6; possibly TRBD1 for D (6 bases). This CDR3 region has 13 residues. Trimming stripped 7 bases from V and 8 bases from J, with 12 bases between. CDR1 and CDR2 (germline): MNHNS, SASEGT. This CDR3 reads CASTRTVDSPLHF. The CDR3, as DNA: TGTGCCAGCACCCGGACAGTTGATTCACCCCTCCACTTT.

V usage is TRBV19 and J usage is TRBJ2-7; 11 nucleotides agree with TRBD2. V dropped 5 bases and J dropped 6; count of bases not matched to a gene: 15. This CDR3 has 17 residues. Germline CDR1 reads LNHDA; CDR2 reads SQIVND (reference sequence). CDR3 nucleotide sequence: TGTGCCAGTAGTGACGGGACTAGCGGAACCCTACCTGGCGAGCAGTACTTC. Amino acid sequence: CASSDGTSGTLPGEQYF.

V is TRBV7-9 and J is TRBJ1-2; D is possibly TRBD1 (6 bases). The CDR3 is made up of 14 amino acids. Germline V gene sequence: CDR1 SEHNR, CDR2 FQNEAQ (reference sequence). Trimming pared 1 base from V and 6 bases from J, leaving 12 bases between. The chain's CDR3 is CASSLDRVGNGYTF. CDR3 nucleotide sequence: TGTGCCAGCAGCTTAGACAGGGTCGGTAATGGCTACACCTTC. The full variable domain, with the rest looked up from reference TRBV7-9 and TRBJ1-2, is DTGVSQNPRHKITKRGQNVTFRCDPISEHNRLYWYRQTLGQGPEFLTYFQNEAQLEKSRLLSDRFSAERPKGSFSTLEIQRTEQGDSAMYLCASSLDRVGNGYTFGSGTRLTVV.